These T cell receptor beta chains were read from a single sample in a study of tumor-infiltrating lymphocytes in primary liver carcinoma. TCRdb processed the multiplex PCR reads anew with MiXCR; each CDR3 protein has one entry. The sample has fewer than 80,000 distinct CDR3 sequences; 69% are singletons. The sequenced sample was tumor-adjacent normal liver tissue. These TCRs come from a middle-aged man with primary liver carcinoma and hepatitis B virus infection. Both conserved end residues are part of each CDR3. D genes are given only for firm matches. The size entry is marked missing in some rows and otherwise reads once, few, many or a size class.

clone size: .
J gene: TRBJ2-1
V gene: TRBV28
D gene: TRBD2
CDR3 protein: CASSPPWGGEGNEQFF
CDR3 DNA: TGTGCCAGCAGTCCCCCCTGGGGGGGGGAAGGTAATGAGCAGTTCTTC

clone size: once
J gene: TRBJ2-1
V gene: TRBV11-2
D gene: TRBD2
CDR3 protein: CASSLEFLAEMNERFF
CDR3 DNA: TGTGCCAGCAGCTTAGAGTTCCTAGCGGAAATGAATGAGAGGTTCTTC

clone size: .
J gene: TRBJ2-7
V gene: TRBV4-1
D gene: TRBD2
CDR3 protein: CASSQIPELAGGADEQYF
CDR3 DNA: TGCGCCAGCAGCCAAATACCCGAACTAGCGGGAGGAGCTGACGAGCAGTATTTC

clone size: .
J gene: TRBJ2-2
V gene: TRBV5-6
D gene: .
CDR3 protein: CASSPSVAGERFF
CDR3 DNA: TGTGCAAGCAGCCCTAGTGTCGCCGGGGAGCGGTTTTTT

clone size: .
J gene: TRBJ2-2
V gene: TRBV6-1
D gene: TRBD1
CDR3 protein: CVSSEDRVYTGVLFF
CDR3 DNA: TGTGTCAGCAGTGAAGACAGGGTATACACCGGGGTGCTGTTTTTT

clone size: .
J gene: TRBJ2-7
V gene: TRBV4-2
D gene: .
CDR3 protein: CACSQALATHYEQYF
CDR3 DNA: TGTGCCTGCAGCCAAGCTCTAGCGACCCACTACGAACAGTACTTC

clone size: once
J gene: TRBJ2-1
V gene: TRBV9
D gene: TRBD2
CDR3 protein: CASSPTGLADYDEQFF
CDR3 DNA: TGTGCCAGCAGCCCAACCGGACTAGCGGACTACGATGAGCAGTTCTTC

clone size: .
J gene: TRBJ1-6
V gene: TRBV6-5
D gene: TRBD1
CDR3 protein: CASRVDRGRNSPLYF
CDR3 DNA: TGTGCCAGCAGGGTTGACAGGGGGCGGAATTCACCCCTCTACTTT

clone size: .
J gene: TRBJ2-1
V gene: TRBV4-3
D gene: .
CDR3 protein: CASSQYRVANEQFF
CDR3 DNA: TGCGCCAGCAGCCAATATCGGGTGGCAAATGAGCAGTTCTTC

clone size: .
J gene: TRBJ1-3
V gene: TRBV28
D gene: .
CDR3 protein: CANISGNIIYF
CDR3 DNA: TGTGCCAACATATCGGGAAACATCATATATTTT

clone size: .
J gene: TRBJ2-5
V gene: TRBV29-1
D gene: .
CDR3 protein: CSGIDNGETQYF
CDR3 DNA: TGCAGTGGTATAGACAATGGAGAGACCCAGTACTTC

clone size: once
J gene: TRBJ2-1
V gene: TRBV11-2
D gene: TRBD2
CDR3 protein: CTSSIDGRFSGTLCNEQFF
CDR3 DNA: TGTACCAGCAGCATAGATGGGCGATTCAGCGGGACCCTTTGCAATGAGCAGTTCTTC

clone size: .
J gene: TRBJ2-7
V gene: TRBV6-1
D gene: .
CDR3 protein: CASCENRQYEQYF
CDR3 DNA: TGTGCCAGCTGTGAGAACAGGCAGTACGAGCAGTACTTC

clone size: .
J gene: TRBJ1-4
V gene: TRBV12-3/TRBV12-4
D gene: .
CDR3 protein: CASRSRAYEKLFF
CDR3 DNA: TGTGCCAGCAGGTCCCGAGCCTATGAAAAACTGTTTTTT

clone size: .
J gene: TRBJ2-1
V gene: TRBV6-5
D gene: .
CDR3 protein: CASSVTKRLGFNEQFF
CDR3 DNA: TGTGCCAGCAGCGTTACAAAAAGGCTCGGTTTCAATGAGCAGTTCTTC

clone size: .
J gene: TRBJ2-2
V gene: TRBV6-5
D gene: TRBD2
CDR3 protein: CASSYSTVAGANTWELFF
CDR3 DNA: TGTGCCAGCAGTTACTCGACTGTAGCGGGGGCGAACACGTGGGAGCTGTTTTTT

clone size: .
J gene: TRBJ1-2
V gene: TRBV29-1
D gene: TRBD1
CDR3 protein: CNVADRGSYGYIF
CDR3 DNA: TGCAACGTCGCGGACAGGGGAAGCTATGGCTACATCTTC

clone size: .
J gene: TRBJ2-7
V gene: TRBV4-2
D gene: TRBD2
CDR3 protein: CASSQEASGVSYEQYF
CDR3 DNA: TGTGCCAGCAGCCAAGAGGCTAGCGGGGTATCGTACGAGCAGTACTTC

clone size: many
J gene: TRBJ1-1
V gene: TRBV5-1
D gene: .
CDR3 protein: CASSSEQNTEAFF
CDR3 DNA: TGCGCCAGCAGCTCGGAGCAGAACACTGAAGCTTTCTTT

clone size: few
J gene: TRBJ1-2
V gene: TRBV28
D gene: TRBD1
CDR3 protein: CASSSGTGQIYGYTF
CDR3 DNA: TGTGCCAGCAGTTCGGGGACAGGGCAAATATATGGCTACACCTTC

clone size: many
J gene: TRBJ2-2
V gene: TRBV10-2
D gene: TRBD2
CDR3 protein: CASSIGLAPGELFF
CDR3 DNA: TGCGCCAGCAGCATTGGACTAGCCCCCGGGGAGCTGTTTTTT

clone size: .
J gene: TRBJ2-4
V gene: TRBV11-2
D gene: .
CDR3 protein: CASNDRIHGIQYF
CDR3 DNA: TGTGCCAGCAATGATCGGATCCACGGCATTCAGTACTTC

clone size: .
J gene: TRBJ2-1
V gene: TRBV6-5
D gene: .
CDR3 protein: CASSYQSGDNEQLF
CDR3 DNA: TGTGCCAGCAGTTACCAGAGTGGCGACAATGAGCAGTTATTC

clone size: .
J gene: TRBJ2-3
V gene: TRBV4-2
D gene: .
CDR3 protein: CASSQERGLATDTQYF
CDR3 DNA: TGTGCCAGCAGCCAAGAACGTGGGCTGGCTACAGATACGCAGTATTTT

clone size: .
J gene: TRBJ2-1
V gene: TRBV6-6
D gene: .
CDR3 protein: CASNPSGGEVEQFF
CDR3 DNA: TGTGCCAGCAACCCTAGTGGGGGAGAGGTTGAGCAGTTCTTC

clone size: .
J gene: TRBJ2-2
V gene: TRBV5-5
D gene: TRBD2
CDR3 protein: CASGFGTSGSTRELFF
CDR3 DNA: TGTGCCAGCGGCTTTGGAACTAGCGGGAGCACCAGGGAGCTGTTTTTT

clone size: .
J gene: TRBJ1-6
V gene: TRBV4-1
D gene: .
CDR3 protein: CASSQEYRVVNSPLRF
CDR3 DNA: TGCGCCAGTAGCCAAGAATACAGGGTCGTGAATTCACCCCTCCGCTTT

clone size: .
J gene: TRBJ2-2
V gene: TRBV5-4
D gene: .
CDR3 protein: CASNLVVREGQGGELFF
CDR3 DNA: TGTGCCAGCAACTTGGTGGTGCGGGAAGGCCAAGGCGGGGAGCTGTTTTTT

clone size: many
J gene: TRBJ2-1
V gene: TRBV6-2/TRBV6-3
D gene: .
CDR3 protein: CASSESQRQSNEQFF
CDR3 DNA: TGTGCCAGCAGTGAATCCCAGCGTCAGTCCAATGAGCAGTTCTTC

clone size: .
J gene: TRBJ2-7
V gene: TRBV7-9
D gene: .
CDR3 protein: CVSTTAGEIYEQYF
CDR3 DNA: TGTGTCAGCACCACGGCAGGAGAAATCTACGAGCAGTACTTC

clone size: .
J gene: TRBJ2-7
V gene: TRBV11-2
D gene: TRBD1
CDR3 protein: CASSLRRTGENEQYF
CDR3 DNA: TGTGCCAGCAGCTTACGACGGACAGGGGAAAACGAACAGTACTTC

clone size: .
J gene: TRBJ2-5
V gene: TRBV6-5
D gene: .
CDR3 protein: CVSSGGLDTQYF
CDR3 DNA: TGTGTCAGCAGTGGCGGGCTGGATACCCAGTACTTC

clone size: .
J gene: TRBJ2-7
V gene: TRBV11-2
D gene: .
CDR3 protein: CTNSPQANCEQYF
CDR3 DNA: TGTACCAACAGCCCTCAGGCTAACTGCGAGCAGTACTTC

clone size: .
J gene: TRBJ1-5
V gene: TRBV10-3
D gene: .
CDR3 protein: CVISEWGANQPQHF
CDR3 DNA: TGTGTCATCAGTGAGTGGGGAGCGAATCAGCCCCAGCATTTT

clone size: .
J gene: TRBJ2-7
V gene: TRBV6-1
D gene: .
CDR3 protein: CASSVNRRYEQYF
CDR3 DNA: TGTGCCAGCAGTGTGAACAGGCGATACGAGCAGTACTTC

clone size: .
J gene: TRBJ2-1
V gene: TRBV6-5
D gene: TRBD2
CDR3 protein: CASSQISSGSYIEQFF
CDR3 DNA: TGTGCCAGCAGTCAAATATCTAGCGGGAGTTACATTGAGCAGTTCTTC

clone size: .
J gene: TRBJ2-1
V gene: TRBV29-1
D gene: TRBD1
CDR3 protein: CSGIGQGIYNEQFF
CDR3 DNA: TGCAGCGGGATAGGACAGGGGATCTACAATGAGCAGTTCTTC

clone size: many
J gene: TRBJ1-2
V gene: TRBV19
D gene: .
CDR3 protein: CASGRIPAYGYTF
CDR3 DNA: TGTGCCAGTGGGAGGATACCAGCCTATGGCTACACCTTC

clone size: .
J gene: TRBJ1-6
V gene: TRBV4-2
D gene: .
CDR3 protein: CASSQDMIGSLNSPLLF
CDR3 DNA: TGTGCCAGCAGCCAAGATATGATAGGGAGTCTCAATTCACCCCTCCTCTTT

clone size: .
J gene: TRBJ1-1
V gene: TRBV6-5
D gene: .
CDR3 protein: CASTPKRQAPRPEAFF
CDR3 DNA: TGTGCCAGCACTCCCAAAAGACAAGCCCCTAGGCCTGAAGCTTTCTTT

clone size: few
J gene: TRBJ2-1
V gene: TRBV11-2
D gene: .
CDR3 protein: CASSLELLAGMKEQFF
CDR3 DNA: TGTGCCAGTAGCTTAGAGCTCCTAGCTGGGATGAAAGAGCAGTTCTTC

clone size: .
J gene: TRBJ2-1
V gene: TRBV6-1
D gene: .
CDR3 protein: CASRGRDSRARDNELFF
CDR3 DNA: TGTGCGAGCAGGGGGAGGGACAGTCGAGCCCGGGACAATGAGCTGTTCTTC

clone size: .
J gene: TRBJ2-7
V gene: TRBV6-5
D gene: .
CDR3 protein: CASSYAEPEEQYF
CDR3 DNA: TGTGCCAGCAGTTACGCCGAGCCGGAAGAGCAGTACTTC

clone size: few
J gene: TRBJ2-7
V gene: TRBV6-1
D gene: .
CDR3 protein: CASSEVGSAYEQYF
CDR3 DNA: TGTGCCAGCAGTGAAGTCGGCAGCGCCTACGAGCAGTACTTC

clone size: many
J gene: TRBJ2-5
V gene: TRBV28
D gene: .
CDR3 protein: CATYHDRGRTQYF
CDR3 DNA: TGTGCCACCTACCACGACCGGGGTCGGACCCAGTACTTC